This entry lists 14 T cell receptor beta chains sequenced from one sample in a study of OX40 agonist ivuxolimab in advanced cancers. The protocol was immunoSEQ multiplex PCR, while the TCRdb copy is restricted to in-frame clones and leaves out a portion. Seen here are 55,000 to 80,000 clones, about 89% observed once, and the top ten hold less than 6%. Sequences were derived from CD4+ or CD8+ T cells sorted from blood, sampled in a trial of the OX40 agonist ivuxolimab. Receptors originate from an adult with an advanced solid tumor such as melanoma, head and neck, liver or kidney cancer.

The chain employs TRBV13 and TRBJ2-7; D remains ambiguous. V was pared by 3 bases and J by 0 bases, with 6 bases between. Per germline, CDR1 PRHDT and CDR2 FYEKMQ (reference sequence). The CDR3 length is 13 residues. CDR3 amino acids: CASSFPSSYEQYF. In DNA, the CDR3 is TGTGCCAGCAGCTTCCCCAGCTCCTACGAGCAGTACTTC.

CDR3 region: CATSTKGGTGNTIYF. CDR3 sequence (DNA): TGTGCCACCAGCACTAAGGGTGGGACAGGAAACACCATATATTTT. The chain combines TRBV15 with TRBJ1-3; tentatively, D is TRBD1 (6 bases). This CDR3 is 15 amino acids long. The germline V and J ends were trimmed by 4 bases and 4 bases, with 14 bases remaining between them. Germline V gives CDR1 LNHNV, CDR2 YYDKDF (reference sequence).

The V gene is TRBV25-1, the J gene TRBJ2-1, with 13 positions matching TRBD2. The CDR3 loop spans 15 amino acids. Losses at the gene ends were 4 bases for V and 9 bases for J; bases not matched to a gene: 6. Germline lookup yields CDR1 MGHDK and CDR2 SYGVNS. CDR3: CASSALAGGGGEQFF. The DNA for the CDR3 is TGTGCCAGCAGTGCACTAGCGGGAGGGGGGGGTGAGCAGTTCTTC.

The rearrangement uses TRBV6-6 and TRBJ2-7, with a weak D call TRBD2 (5 bases). Trimming left V 6 bases short and J 1 base short, with 19 bases between. The CDR3 is 16 amino acids. CDR1 and CDR2 (germline): MNHNY, SVGAGI (reference sequence). CDR3 region: CASSPRLASKSYEQYF. In DNA, the CDR3 is TGTGCCAGCAGCCCACGACTGGCTAGCAAATCCTACGAGCAGTACTTC.

CDR3 in amino acids: CASSRQEKNEQYF. The CDR3 DNA sequence: TGTGCCAGCAGTAGGCAGGAAAAGAACGAGCAGTACTTC. This chain links TRBV25-1 with TRBJ2-7; D gene unclear. The V gene's germline CDR1 is MGHDK and CDR2 SYGVNS. Deletions cut 5 bases from V and 5 bases from J, with 13 bases between. CDR3 length: 13 residues.

The chain joins TRBV5-1 to TRBJ1-5; D gene ambiguous. With 0 bases removed from V and 3 bases from J, the gap between germline ends came to 4 bases. The length of the CDR3 is 13 residues. Germline CDR1 is SGHRS and CDR2 is YFSETQ. CDR3 nucleotide sequence: TGCGCCAGCAGCTTGGCCCTCAATCAGCCCCAGCATTTT. Translation: CASSLALNQPQHF. Combining the CDR3 with reference TRBV5-1 and TRBJ1-5 gives the whole variable domain KAGVTQTPRYLIKTRGQQVTLSCSPISGHRSVSWYQQTPGQGLQFLFEYFSETQRNKGNFPGRFSGRQFSNSRSEMNVSTLELGDSALYLCASSLALNQPQHFGDGTRLSIL.

V usage is TRBV7-9 and J usage is TRBJ1-2; 9 bases fit TRBD1. V dropped 5 bases and J dropped 1; count of bases not matched to a gene: 5. The CDR3 totals 15 residues. Germline lookup yields CDR1 SEHNR and CDR2 FQNEAQ (reference sequence). CDR3 in DNA: TGTGCCAGCAGCCCCGGACAGGGGAGTAACTATGGCTACACCTTC. This translates into CASSPGQGSNYGYTF.

This clone was observed a few times. The gene calls are TRBV15 and TRBJ1-2, with D hard to call. The CDR3 is 15 amino acids. The V gene lost 6 bases and the J gene lost 1 base, with 15 bases spanning the gap. Germline CDR1 and CDR2: LNHNV and YYDKDF (reference sequence). CDR3 DNA: TGTGCCACCAGAGATATTAAGACGGTTAACTATGGCTACACCTTC. This translates into CATRDIKTVNYGYTF.

The chain has TRBV30 and TRBJ1-4; TRBD1 matches at 11 bases. Germline assignment: CDR1 GTSNPN and CDR2 SVGIG (reference sequence). Trimming at V came to 3 bases and at J to 7 bases, leaving 7 bases not matched to a gene. CDR3 length equals 15 residues. CDR3 in DNA: TGTGCCTGGAGCGGGTCCGGGACAGGGGGTGAAAAACTGTTTTTT. This sequence encodes CAWSGSGTGGEKLFF.

J is TRBJ2-2 and V is TRBV7-3; no clear D gene. CDR1 is SGHTA, CDR2 FQGTGA, per germline. Trimming removed 0 bases at V and 6 bases at J, with 17 bases between. CDR3 size: 17 residues. CDR3 sequence (DNA): TGTGCCAGCAGCTTAACCCCACAGCAGGATAAAGCCGGGGAGCTGTTTTTT. This codes for CASSLTPQQDKAGELFF.

This chain links TRBV6-5 with TRBJ1-4; D is uncertain. Germline V gene lookup returns CDR1 MNHEY and CDR2 SVGAGI. Trimming shortened V by 4 bases and J by 6 bases, and 9 bases separated the two germline ends. The CDR3 sequence is 13 residues long. The CDR3 nucleotides read TGTGCCAGCAGTTTAGGGTTGGATGAAAAACTGTTTTTT. Encoded protein: CASSLGLDEKLFF.

J is TRBJ2-5 and V is TRBV27, with D tentatively TRBD2 (6 bases). This CDR3 spans 15 amino acids. V was clipped by 0 bases and J by 2 bases, with 10 bases between them. Germline CDR1 reads MNHEY; CDR2 reads SMNVEV (reference sequence). The CDR3 DNA is TGTGCCAGCAGTTTATCGTCCCGGGGGCAAGAGACCCAGTACTTC. This encodes CASSLSSRGQETQYF.

The chain recombines TRBV4-2 with TRBJ2-5; tentatively, D is TRBD1 or TRBD2 (5 bases each). Looked up from germline, CDR1 is LGHNA and CDR2 is YNFKEQ. The CDR3 is 15 amino acids. V lost 4 bases to trimming and J lost 5 bases, with 17 bases between them. In DNA, the CDR3 is TGTGCCAGCAGCCCTTCCGGGACCCTTGAGGAGACCCAGTACTTC. It specifies CASSPSGTLEETQYF.

The CDR3: CASRVTGQNTGELFF. CDR3 in DNA: TGTGCCAGCAGAGTAACCGGGCAGAACACCGGGGAGCTGTTTTTT. This rearrangement joins TRBV5-6 to TRBJ2-2; the D is unclear. CDR1 and CDR2 from the germline V gene are SGHDT and YYEEEE. The CDR3 length is 15 residues. Trimming took 5 bases from V and 1 from J, leaving 12 bases between them. Full variable domain (outside the CDR3, taken from reference TRBV5-6 and TRBJ2-2): DAGVTQSPTHLIKTRGQQVTLRCSPKSGHDTVSWYQQALGQGPQFIFQYYEEEERQRGNFPDRFSGHQFPNYSSELNVNALLLGDSALYLCASRVTGQNTGELFFGEGSRLTVL.